This note documents a single T cell receptor (beta chain) sequence. No antigen is known for it. The data are from a study of shared clonotypes between healthy human individuals. Study-wide results and caveats: Naive CD4 clonotypes overlapped across a handful of donors at approximately 5.5%. Compared with clonotypes that all four donors shared, non-shared clonotypes had lower generation probabilities.

CDR3 length: 16 residues. In germline, CDR1 is MGHRA, CDR2 YSYEKL. V lost 0 bases, J lost 4 bases, and 4 bases stayed unmatched. Naive CD8 cells lacked CD45RO, underwent positive selection for CCR7 and left out terminally differentiated effector memory CD45RA+ cells. Recent acute infections and vaccinations were absent in the healthy HIV-negative adult donors. Original methodology: ImmunoSEQ junction-only sequences lacked quality scores, so their filtering differed. Sequencing used immunoSEQ multiplex PCR; TCRdb keeps in-frame clones, though not all of them. V, J and clone size derive from that table, while D and trimming were established from the DNA sequence. The sample has some 2 million clones; approximately 94% are singletons.

Sequencing input: naive CD8+ T cells sorted from blood. This receptor was obtained from a man aged 18 to 29 in good health. The chain has TRBV4-1 and TRBJ2-1; 9 bases agree with TRBD1. Written as DNA, the CDR3 is TGCGCCAGCAGCCAAGATCCCGGGACAGGGTACAATGAGCAGTTCTTC. It encodes CASSQDPGTGYNEQFF.